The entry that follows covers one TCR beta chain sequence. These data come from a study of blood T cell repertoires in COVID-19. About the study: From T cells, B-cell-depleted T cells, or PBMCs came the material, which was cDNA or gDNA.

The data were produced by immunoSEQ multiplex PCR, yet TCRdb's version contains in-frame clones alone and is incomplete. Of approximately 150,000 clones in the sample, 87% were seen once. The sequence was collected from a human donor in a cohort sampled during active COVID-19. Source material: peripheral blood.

CDR3 in amino acids: CATSDTLLAGGPISYNEQFF. DNA for the CDR3: TGTGCCACCAGTGATACCCTTCTAGCGGGAGGGCCAATCTCCTACAATGAGCAGTTCTTC. The gene calls are TRBV24-1 and TRBJ2-1; 12 bases map to TRBD2. In germline, CDR1 is KGHDR, CDR2 SFDVKD. Trimming cost V 3 bases and J 0 bases; bases outside gene matches: 11. The CDR3 length is 20 residues.